This T cell receptor (beta chain) was sequenced during a study of low-dose radiotherapy and immunotherapy resistance in tumors. Overall study context: Cohort 1 patients were irradiated with 0.5 Gy fractions every 2 weeks to 6.5 Gy total.

Relative to its sample, this clonotype is medium-sized. A read error may produce the germline difference seen at one junction end. The sample's time point: before trial treatment. Donors were dosed with nivolumab and ipilimumab; they also received aspirin, low-dose cyclophosphamide and low-dose radiotherapy. Both TCRalpha and TCRbeta chains were reverse transcribed with V-gene-specific primers. The TCRs were subjected to amplification over approximately 18 PCR cycles employing a constant-region primer in conjunction with a V-primer adapter. TCRdb re-called the reads through MiXCR, storing one row per CDR3 protein. The data show around 76,000 distinct CDR3 sequences, with around 32% seen just once and roughly 10% held by the top ten. The origin of this receptor is a female donor with ovarian cancer. Sequenced material: PBMCs, taken before treatment.

The CDR3 DNA reads TGTGCCATCAGCGAGTCGTCTGACAGACTCGATGAGCAGTTCTTC. It specifies CAISESSDRLDEQFF. The chain links TRBV10-3 to TRBJ2-1; TRBD1 might be the D (5 bases). This CDR3 is 15 amino acids long. Germline loops: CDR1 ENHRY, CDR2 SYGVKD.